This note documents a single TCR beta chain sequence. Its antigen is currently unknown. From CD4+ cells came CD45RA+ naive and CD45RA-negative memory subsets. Here immunoSEQ multiplex PCR was the method, and the copy in TCRdb shows in-frame clones only, minus some. The sample lists under 550,000 clones; 90% to 96% were seen once. The sample belongs to a study of shared clonotypes between healthy human individuals. Study observations and caveats: Measured sharing among donors was expected to vary with sequencing depth. The diversity represented, both genetic and in exposure history, was limited by few donors.

Germline CDR1 is SEHNR and CDR2 is FQNEAQ (reference sequence). The CDR3 covers 14 residues. Trimming cost V 4 bases and J 1 base, with 10 bases left between them. The source of this sequence is a woman aged 25-40 years in good health. The rearrangement joins TRBV7-9 to TRBJ1-1; no clear D gene. The sample comprised naive CD4+ T cells sorted from blood. The subset denotes: CD45RA+ positively selected. Here the CDR3 DNA reads TGTGCCAGCAGCTCCGCCCGGGCGAACACTGAAGCTTTCTTT. As protein: CASSSARANTEAFF.